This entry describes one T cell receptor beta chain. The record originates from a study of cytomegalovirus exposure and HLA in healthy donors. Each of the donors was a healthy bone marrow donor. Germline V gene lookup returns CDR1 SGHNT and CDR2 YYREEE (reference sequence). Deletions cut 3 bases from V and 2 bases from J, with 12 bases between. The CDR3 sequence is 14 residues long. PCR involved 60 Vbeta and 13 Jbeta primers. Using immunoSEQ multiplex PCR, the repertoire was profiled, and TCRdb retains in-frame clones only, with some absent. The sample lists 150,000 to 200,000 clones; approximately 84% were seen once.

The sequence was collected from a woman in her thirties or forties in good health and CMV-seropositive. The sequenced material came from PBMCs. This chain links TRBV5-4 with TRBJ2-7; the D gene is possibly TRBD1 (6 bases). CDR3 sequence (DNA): TGTGCCAGCAGCTCCGACAGGTGGCCCTACGAGCAGTACTTC. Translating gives CASSSDRWPYEQYF.